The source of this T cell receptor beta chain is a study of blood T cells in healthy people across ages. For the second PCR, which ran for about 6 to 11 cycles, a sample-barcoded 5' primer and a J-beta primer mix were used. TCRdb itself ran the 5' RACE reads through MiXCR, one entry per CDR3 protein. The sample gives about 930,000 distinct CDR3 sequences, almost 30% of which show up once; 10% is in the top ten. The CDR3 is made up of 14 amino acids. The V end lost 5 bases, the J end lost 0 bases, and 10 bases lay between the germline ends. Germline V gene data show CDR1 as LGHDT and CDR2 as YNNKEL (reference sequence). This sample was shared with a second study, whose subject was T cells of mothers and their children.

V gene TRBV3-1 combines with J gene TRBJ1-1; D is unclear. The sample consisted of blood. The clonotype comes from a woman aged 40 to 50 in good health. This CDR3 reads CASSKQRMNTEAFF. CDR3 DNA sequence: TGTGCCAGCAGCAAACAGAGAATGAACACTGAAGCTTTCTTT.